The clone carrying this TCR beta chain was counted only a few times. Its antigen is not identified. The protocol was immunoSEQ multiplex PCR, while the TCRdb copy is restricted to in-frame clones and leaves out a portion. Of more than 2,500 clones listed, about three fifths are singletons. These data originate in a study of tumor-infiltrating lymphocytes in localized non-small cell lung cancer. Study-level points and caveats: Different pieces of the same tissue were used for each assay. Higher tumor T cell infiltration than in uninvolved lung was supported by TCRbeta sequencing.

Losses at the gene ends were 5 bases for V and 2 bases for J; bases not matched to a gene: 6. Germline values: CDR1 SGHTA, CDR2 FQGTGA. The CDR3 sequence is 17 residues long. The source of this sequence is a human donor with non-small cell lung cancer. Sequencing used uninvolved lung tissue not adjacent to the tumor. This chain joins TRBV7-3 and TRBJ2-1; 13 bases match TRBD2. The CDR3 loop reads CASSPLGLAGPYNEQFF. The CDR3 nucleotides are TGTGCCAGCAGCCCCCTGGGACTAGCGGGACCCTACAATGAGCAGTTCTTC.